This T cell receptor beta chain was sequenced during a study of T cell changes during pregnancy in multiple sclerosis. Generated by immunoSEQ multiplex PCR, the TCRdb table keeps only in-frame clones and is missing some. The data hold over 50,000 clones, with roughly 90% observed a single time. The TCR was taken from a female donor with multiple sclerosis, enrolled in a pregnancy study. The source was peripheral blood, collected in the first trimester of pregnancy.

The CDR3: CASNKEGRVSTEAFF. CDR3 DNA: TGTGCCAGCAACAAGGAGGGCAGGGTTAGTACTGAAGCTTTCTTT. The chain is built from TRBV7-2 and TRBJ1-1; weak D call: TRBD1 (5 bases). CDR1 and CDR2 (germline): SGHTA, FQGNSA. V was cut by 7 bases and J by 5 bases, with 20 bases left in between. The CDR3 has 15 amino acids.